This is a list of T cell receptor beta chains from one sample in a study of T-cell reconstitution after alpha-beta-depleted transplantation in children. Each CDR3 protein gets one entry after TCRdb re-called the PCR reads with MiXCR. The repertoire consists of some 590,000 distinct CDR3 sequences, with over 9.5% occurring once and the leading ten covering roughly 3.9%. This specimen consisted of PBMCs from the stem cell graft donor, obtained from the stem cell graft. The source of these receptors is a human donor who donated a stem cell graft to a child with acute myeloid leukemia. CDR3s leave out the opening cysteine and the closing phenylalanine or tryptophan.

J	length	V	CDR3
TRBJ2-1	12	TRBV29-1	SAGGWGKDNEQF
TRBJ2-1	17	TRBV24-1	ATSDPGTSGRRSVNEQF
TRBJ2-5	15	TRBV6-2/TRBV6-3	ASSYSAREDWQETQY
TRBJ2-5	13	TRBV24-1	ATSGPTGGGETQY
TRBJ1-5	13	TRBV5-1	ASSPGQGAIQPQH
TRBJ2-2	13	TRBV9	ASSIGLANTGELF
TRBJ1-2	11	TRBV10-3	ATSPGANYGYT
TRBJ2-3	13	TRBV5-1	ASSPGDSVFDTQY
TRBJ1-6	13	TRBV9	ASSVGGELNSPLH
TRBJ2-2	13	TRBV9	ASNEQRAGTGELF
TRBJ1-1	12	TRBV3-1	ASSQSGQGTEAF
TRBJ2-7	10	TRBV28	ASSFTGQGQY
TRBJ2-5	13	TRBV5-1	ASSFRRAEQATQY
TRBJ2-3	15	TRBV7-8	ASSSLFSGRGTDTQY
TRBJ1-2	12	TRBV6-5	ASSWLQGDYGYT
TRBJ2-1	13	TRBV11-3	ASSSRRAPYNEQF
TRBJ2-2	14	TRBV5-4	ASSPGTSGPTGELF
TRBJ2-3	13	TRBV7-2	ASSRDKGVTDTQY
TRBJ2-7	12	TRBV2	ASTIPGQPYEQY
TRBJ1-4	12	TRBV7-9	ASSSPLPNEKLF
TRBJ1-2	14	TRBV7-3	ASSLRVGGLKYGYT
TRBJ2-5	15	TRBV28	ASSFTHSASVQETQY
TRBJ2-1	12	TRBV7-3	ASSLAGVNNEQF
TRBJ1-2	15	TRBV7-6	ASSTSTRGPKNYGYT
TRBJ2-3	13	TRBV20-1	STKGLAGNTDTQY